These T cell receptor beta chains were read from a single sample in a study of cytomegalovirus exposure and HLA in healthy donors. Produced via immunoSEQ multiplex PCR; TCRdb's table is partial and in-frame only. The sample includes tens of thousands of clones, 65% to 80% of them seen just once. Specimen: PBMCs. Receptors were obtained from a man in his 60s in good health and CMV-seronegative. The CDR3 runs from the conserved cysteine through the conserved F or W. A D gene is named only where the DNA matches it firmly. Not every row has a clone size; where given, it reads once, few, many or a size class.

TRBV6-6	few	15	TRBD1	TRBJ1-1	CASGLTGGGESEAFF
TRBV7-9	.	15	.	TRBJ2-1	CASSFIEESFNEQFF
TRBV5-4	.	15	TRBD2	TRBJ2-1	CASSPWTSGNNEQFF
TRBV6-5	.	14	.	TRBJ1-2	CASSSMTGRYGYTF
TRBV5-4	.	14	.	TRBJ1-1	CASSLGRGNTEAFF
TRBV7-8	.	13	TRBD1	TRBJ1-5	CASARGSNQPQHF
TRBV7-2	once	15	TRBD2	TRBJ2-3	CASSFKAGDTDTQYF
TRBV5-6	.	15	.	TRBJ1-5	CASSFWRVSNQPQHF
TRBV6-5	few	14	.	TRBJ2-7	CASSSSGMPYEQYF
TRBV7-9	.	13	.	TRBJ2-5	CASSLNGGETQYF
TRBV19	.	13	.	TRBJ1-2	CASSLQGWSGYTF
TRBV6-5	few	12	TRBD1	TRBJ1-4	CASRAGGEKLFF
TRBV5-4	.	14	.	TRBJ2-5	CASSPPTGRKTQYF
TRBV6-5	few	14	TRBD1	TRBJ1-2	CASRQTGQGYGYTF
TRBV19	.	15	TRBD1	TRBJ1-6	CASREGQALNSPLHF
TRBV7-3	few	13	.	TRBJ1-1	CASSPSGLTEAFF
TRBV30	.	16	TRBD1	TRBJ1-5	CAWEPRTGRSNQPQHF
TRBV2	many	18	.	TRBJ1-1	CASSSPGGASTGRTEAFF
TRBV5-4	.	16	.	TRBJ2-7	CASSFVSTGSTYEQYF
TRBV7-7	.	13	.	TRBJ2-5	CASSLQVEETQYF
TRBV5-1	.	15	.	TRBJ1-6	CASSLERLPNSPLHF
TRBV5-1	.	13	.	TRBJ2-7	CASSLGGVYEQYF
TRBV19	.	16	.	TRBJ2-7	CASSIPSIGGPVEQYF
TRBV6-5	.	15	.	TRBJ1-1	CASSYSTGVDTEAFF
TRBV5-1	.	14	TRBD2	TRBJ2-3	CASSLAGATDTQYF
TRBV10-3	.	12	.	TRBJ2-3	CAISEIADTQYF
TRBV11-2	few	16	TRBD2	TRBJ2-1	CASSQEDSGGANEQFF
TRBV19	.	17	TRBD1	TRBJ2-2	CASSQGGRASNTGELFF
TRBV14	.	18	TRBD1	TRBJ1-6	CASSQATRGSSYNSPLHF
TRBV12-5	.	18	TRBD1	TRBJ1-6	CASGPDATGNRGNSPLHF
TRBV2	.	16	TRBD1	TRBJ2-7	CASRDMTGGNSYEQYF
TRBV2	.	15	.	TRBJ2-7	CASSPPGQGKNEQYF
TRBV2	few	14	TRBD1	TRBJ1-2	CASSLRQGAYGYTF
TRBV7-9	few	13	.	TRBJ1-6	CASGPPYNSPLHF
TRBV9	few	16	TRBD1	TRBJ1-2	CASSGGETGTRYGYTF
TRBV7-9	.	14	TRBD1	TRBJ1-2	CASSLGTGSYGYTF
TRBV5-1	.	19	TRBD2	TRBJ2-5	CASSLAEKELAGVQETQYF
TRBV11-3	.	14	TRBD1	TRBJ2-7	CASSGYRGAHEQYF
TRBV6-6	.	13	.	TRBJ1-5	CASSPTSNQPQHF
TRBV7-2	few	15	.	TRBJ2-3	CASSLSSTLTDTQYF
TRBV23-1	once	15	TRBD2	TRBJ2-7	CASSQASGVYGEQYF
TRBV4-1	.	18	TRBD2	TRBJ2-3	CASSQEPAGGPGTDTQYF
TRBV5-1	.	16	TRBD2	TRBJ2-7	CASSLEGLAGMYEQYF
TRBV2	once	13	.	TRBJ2-1	CASSGEVYNEQFF
TRBV9	.	14	.	TRBJ1-1	CASSVGETGQKAFF
TRBV28	.	15	.	TRBJ1-5	CASTIWGGGNQPQHF
TRBV9	.	16	TRBD1	TRBJ1-2	CASSVVGTGGDYGYTF
TRBV30	few	11	.	TRBJ1-1	CAWREDGEAFF
TRBV7-6	once	13	.	TRBJ2-2	CASSLAYYGELFF
TRBV7-9	.	14	TRBD1	TRBJ1-3	CASAGTGAGNTIYF
TRBV7-8	.	14	TRBD1	TRBJ2-7	CASSFGTGGSEQYF
TRBV9	.	15	.	TRBJ1-6	CASSVHRDYNSPLHF
TRBV6-5	.	14	TRBD2	TRBJ2-1	CASSYKLAGLEQFF
TRBV5-1	once	14	.	TRBJ1-1	CASSLVIMNTEAFF
TRBV10-1	.	15	.	TRBJ2-7	CASSEGWTRPYEQYF
TRBV5-1	.	15	.	TRBJ1-1	CASSLSGGSSTEAFF
TRBV2	.	13	.	TRBJ1-2	CASSEARGDGYTF
TRBV7-3	.	19	TRBD2	TRBJ2-5	CASSLLPGLAGAYQETQYF
TRBV7-2	.	13	.	TRBJ2-7	CASSWGLSYEQYF
TRBV10-3	.	17	.	TRBJ2-4	CAISGTGGDLAKNIQYF